What follows are 14 T cell receptor beta chains derived from one specimen sequenced in a study of cytomegalovirus exposure and HLA in healthy donors. Primers for the PCR totalled 60 Vbeta and 13 Jbeta. Using immunoSEQ multiplex PCR, the repertoire was profiled, and TCRdb retains in-frame clones only, with some absent. The sample consists of 150,000 to 200,000 clones, 65% to 85% of them appearing once. What was sequenced was PBMCs. The receptors were gathered from a male donor in good health and CMV-seropositive.

The chain carries TRBV19 and TRBJ1-5; D may be TRBD1 (6 bases). V was pared by 5 bases and J by 0 bases, with 20 bases between. CDR1 and CDR2 from the germline V gene are LNHDA and SQIVND (reference sequence). This CDR3 has 18 residues. CDR3 amino acids: CASSPPRRAGDSNQPQHF. The CDR3 DNA reads as TGTGCCAGTAGTCCCCCCCGACGGGCAGGGGATAGCAATCAGCCCCAGCATTTT.

This clone has only a few counts. The V and J genes are TRBV11-2 and TRBJ2-1; 9 bases are a match to TRBD1. Germline V gives CDR1 SGHAT, CDR2 FQNNGV. This CDR3 region has 17 residues. After removal of 9 bases from V and 12 bases from J, the junction contained 24 bases not matched to a gene. This CDR3 is CASDRGIRATARRPQFF. Written as DNA, the CDR3 is TGTGCCAGTGACAGGGGGATAAGGGCTACTGCCCGCCGTCCGCAGTTCTTC.

The chain is built from TRBV28 and TRBJ2-2; 10 bases are shared with TRBD1. The CDR3 runs to 16 residues. CDR1 is MDHEN and CDR2 is SYDVKM in the germline V gene. V shed 5 bases, J shed 3 bases, and the junction held 6 bases outside the gene matches. CDR3 in amino acids: CASSPGQGFYTGELFF. CDR3 DNA: TGTGCCAGCAGTCCGGGACAGGGGTTCTACACCGGGGAGCTGTTTTTT.

V and J are TRBV7-3 and TRBJ1-2; 8 bases map to TRBD1. With V trimmed by 2 bases and J by 3 bases, 8 bases remained unmatched. The CDR3 contains 16 residues. CDR1 SGHTA and CDR2 FQGTGA come from the germline V gene. CDR3 amino acids: CASSLLRGQGDYGYTF. The DNA for the CDR3 is TGTGCCAGCAGCTTACTTAGAGGACAGGGTGACTATGGCTACACCTTC.

This chain's CDR3 is CASSTGTSGITDTQYF. The CDR3 bases are TGCGCCAGCAGCACAGGGACTAGCGGGATCACAGATACGCAGTATTTT. J is TRBJ2-3 and V is TRBV5-1, with 13 bases matching TRBD2. The J segment lost 2 bases and the V segment lost 4 bases, leaving 4 bases of the junction unmatched. The length of the CDR3 is 16 residues. CDR1 SGHRS and CDR2 YFSETQ come from the germline V gene.

The chain combines TRBV4-1 with TRBJ2-5, with D tentatively TRBD2 (6 bases). Trimming removed 4 bases at V and 2 bases at J, with 14 bases between. This CDR3 contains 15 residues. In germline, CDR1 is MGHRA, CDR2 YSYEKL. Here the CDR3 reads CASSPLKGGQETQYF. CDR3 sequence (DNA): TGCGCCAGCAGCCCCCTGAAGGGAGGTCAAGAGACCCAGTACTTC.

The chain uses TRBV4-1 and TRBJ2-7; 12 nucleotides match TRBD2. Trimming removed 2 bases from V and 1 base from J; junction bases left unmatched: 12. Germline values: CDR1 MGHRA, CDR2 YSYEKL. The CDR3 runs 19 residues. This chain's CDR3 is CASSQPRRLAGEASYEQYF. DNA for the CDR3: TGCGCCAGCAGCCAACCTAGGAGACTAGCGGGAGAGGCATCCTACGAGCAGTACTTC.

The V gene is TRBV6-4, the J gene TRBJ2-3; TRBD2 agrees at 9 bases. Trimming at V came to 6 bases and at J to 4 bases, leaving 8 bases not matched to a gene. This CDR3 is 15 amino acids long. Germline V gene data show CDR1 as MRHNA and CDR2 as SNTAGT. The CDR3 loop reads CASSIAGVGADTQYF. CDR3 sequence (DNA): TGTGCCAGCAGCATAGCGGGAGTCGGAGCAGATACGCAGTATTTT.

The J gene is TRBJ1-3, the V gene TRBV10-3; 8 bases are shared with TRBD1. The CDR3 runs to 16 residues. Germline V gene sequence: CDR1 ENHRY, CDR2 SYGVKD. The V gene end was trimmed by 11 bases and the J gene end by 2 bases; junction bases not matched to a gene: 14. The CDR3 DNA follows: TGTGCCGCCTCCCCCACCTCGACAGGGGCTGGAAACACCATATATTTT. It encodes CAASPTSTGAGNTIYF.

The CDR3 spells CAWSATSAYEQYF. The CDR3, as DNA: TGTGCCTGGAGTGCGACTAGCGCCTACGAGCAGTACTTC. The V and J genes are TRBV30 and TRBJ2-7; 8 bases match TRBD2. J was trimmed by 2 bases and V by 1 base; bases with no gene match: 1. CDR3 length: 13 residues. Germline-derived CDR1 and CDR2 are GTSNPN and SVGIG (reference sequence).

As regards this clone: Other DNA sequences in the sample encode the same CDR3. The chain combines TRBV20-1 with TRBJ1-1; the D is unclear. The V and J ends lost 3 bases and 6 bases respectively, with 8 bases between them. Germline-derived CDR1 and CDR2 are DFQATT and SNEGSKA (reference sequence). CDR3 size: 11 residues. CDR3 in DNA: TGCAGTGCTAGGCGAGGCCCTGAAGCTTTCTTT. Protein sequence: CSARRGPEAFF.

The chain couples TRBV19 to TRBJ2-5; 11 positions agree with TRBD1. The better agreement between TRBJ2-7 and the DNA end casts doubt on the J call. This CDR3 contains 15 residues. Germline V lookup: CDR1 LNHDA, CDR2 SQIVND (reference sequence). CDR3 in DNA: TGTGCCAGTAGTATTGGACAGGGGGCCACCTACGAGCAGTACTTC. Translation gives CASSIGQGATYEQYF.

Of note for this clone: The junction departs from germline at one end; a sequencing error may be responsible. V gene TRBV7-9 combines with J gene TRBJ2-7; 11 positions agree with TRBD1. Germline assignment: CDR1 SEHNR and CDR2 FQNEAQ (reference sequence). This CDR3 has 13 amino acids. In nucleotides, the CDR3 is TGTTCCAGCAGCGGGGACAGGGGGAGGGAGCAGTACTTC. Translation: CSSSGDRGREQYF.

The DNA for the CDR3 is TGTGCCAGCAGTTTCGGCGGCAGGGGGCCTTCGAACACTGAAGCTTTCTTT. Translated, it gives CASSFGGRGPSNTEAFF. The gene calls are TRBV27 and TRBJ1-1; 8 bases agree with TRBD1. Trimming removed 3 bases from V and 1 base from J; junction bases left unmatched: 10. Germline values: CDR1 MNHEY, CDR2 SMNVEV (reference sequence). CDR3 size: 17 residues.